This TCR beta chain was retrieved from a study of identical twins. The sample holds a few counts of this clonotype. TCRdb independently ran MiXCR on the 5' RACE reads; one entry per CDR3 protein. This table has 300,000 to 400,000 distinct CDR3 sequences, about 12% appearing once. This sample also appeared in a second study, on yellow fever vaccine responses in identical twins.

Input material: CD8+ T cells sorted from blood. The clonotype originates from a woman between 18 and 29 years old in good health.

The CDR3 coding sequence is TGTGCCAGCAGCTTCTTTTCAGCAGGGAGCAATCAGCCCCAGCATTTT. The encoded protein is CASSFFSAGSNQPQHF. The J gene is TRBJ1-5, the V gene TRBV13, with a possible D match to TRBD1 (5 bases). In germline, CDR1 is PRHDT, CDR2 FYEKMQ (reference sequence). The CDR3 is 16 residues long. Trimming shortened V by 3 bases and J by 1 base, and 13 bases separated the two germline ends.